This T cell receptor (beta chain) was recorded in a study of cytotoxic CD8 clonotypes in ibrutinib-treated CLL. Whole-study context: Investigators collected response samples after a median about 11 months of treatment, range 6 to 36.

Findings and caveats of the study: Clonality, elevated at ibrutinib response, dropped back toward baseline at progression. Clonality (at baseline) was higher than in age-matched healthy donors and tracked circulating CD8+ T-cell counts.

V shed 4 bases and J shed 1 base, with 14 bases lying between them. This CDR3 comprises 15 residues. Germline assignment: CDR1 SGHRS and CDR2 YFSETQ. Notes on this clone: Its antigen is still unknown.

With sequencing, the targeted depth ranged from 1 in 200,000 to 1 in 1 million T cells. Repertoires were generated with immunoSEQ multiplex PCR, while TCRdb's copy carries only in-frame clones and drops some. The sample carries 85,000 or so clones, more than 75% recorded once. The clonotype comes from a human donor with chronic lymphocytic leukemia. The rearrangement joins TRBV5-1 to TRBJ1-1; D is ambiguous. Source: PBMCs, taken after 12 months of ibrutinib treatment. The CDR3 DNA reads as TGCGCCAGCAGCCTTGCCCTGGGGTCGAACACTGAAGCTTTCTTT. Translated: CASSLALGSNTEAFF.